The T cell receptor beta chain under discussion was sequenced for a study of OX40 agonist ivuxolimab in advanced cancers. Study-level information: Recorded diagnoses for dose-escalation patients were hepatocellular carcinoma, melanoma, renal cell or head and neck cancer.

Trimming stripped 2 bases from V and 7 bases from J, with 16 bases between. The CDR3 consists of 14 residues. CDR1 and CDR2 from the germline V gene are SGHKS and YYEKEE (reference sequence). The table came from immunoSEQ multiplex PCR; TCRdb's copy has only in-frame clones and leaves some out. The data show fewer than 85,000 clones, with around 82% seen just once and approximately 5.3% held by the top ten. Blood specimens came from baseline, cycle 4 day 1, and cycle 7 day 1. Details on this clone: Its antigen remains unidentified.

Study results and limitations: Dosing at 0.1 to 3.0 mg/kg was accompanied by clonal expansion of CD4+ and CD8+ blood T cells by week 6.

The receptor comes from an adult with an advanced solid tumor such as melanoma, head and neck, liver or kidney cancer. The chain has TRBV5-5 and TRBJ2-7, with a tentative D call TRBD2 (5 bases). The sample was CD4+ or CD8+ T cells sorted from blood, taken in a trial of the OX40 agonist ivuxolimab. The CDR3 DNA reads as TGTGCCAGCAGCTTCTCCGCGGGCTCGGGAGAGCAGTACTTC. Amino acid sequence: CASSFSAGSGEQYF.